This T cell receptor beta chain was identified during a study of Tregs in tolerant kidney transplant recipients. Clones were read by immunoSEQ multiplex PCR, and TCRdb kept only the in-frame ones, dropping some. Of approximately 99,000 clones detected, 85% to 90% appear once; the ten largest clones hold more than 0.3%. CD4+CD25+CD127- Tregs, CD4+CD25- non-Tregs, CD4 and CD8 cells were sorted. V was trimmed by 3 bases and J by 5 bases, leaving 11 bases between them. The CDR3 extends over 14 amino acids. CDR1 and CDR2 (germline): SNHLY, FYNNEI. In regard to this clone: Its matching antigen is unknown.

Study outcomes and limitations: Changing PCR primers prevented nucleotide comparison between some patients' samples.

This chain connects TRBV2 to TRBJ1-5; D is possibly TRBD1 (6 bases). The clonotype originates from a human donor who received a combined kidney and bone marrow transplant. The sample in question was CD4+ T cells from blood, obtained before the transplant. CDR3 loop: CASSDRTEDQPQHF. The DNA of the CDR3 is TGTGCCAGCAGTGATCGGACAGAGGATCAGCCCCAGCATTTT.